The clone carrying this TCR beta chain occurred many times. The target antigen is unknown. The sequenced patients had an expansion of CD8+CD57+ cells seen by flow cytometry. The data belong to a study of CD8+CD57+ T cells in acquired aplastic anemia. It was genomic DNA that served as the template for profiling TCR beta VDJ and CDR3. Each CDR3 protein is one row after TCRdb ran MiXCR on the reads. In the table there are 450,000 to 550,000 distinct CDR3 sequences, under 40% of which are singletons. This CDR3 contains 16 residues. Germline V lookup: CDR1 SNHLY, CDR2 FYNNEI. V was pared by 4 bases and J by 5 bases, with 20 bases between. Whole-study results and caveats: The study identified roughly 31 CD8+ CDR3 sequences shared by patients and controls.

The receptor's source is a human donor with aplastic anemia. The specimen was sorted CD4+, CD8+, or CD8+CD57+ T cells (not recorded which) from PBMCs. The chain is built from TRBV2 and TRBJ1-1; maybe TRBD1 (6 bases). The CDR3, as DNA: TGTGCCAGCAGTGTTGCCGAGACAGGACCGTGGACTGAAGCTTTCTTT. This codes for CASSVAETGPWTEAFF.